The clone carrying this T cell receptor beta chain was counted many times. This sample is drawn from a study of shared clonotypes between healthy human individuals. At the level of the study: The study enrolled a couple of women and three men aged 18 to 49.

The germline gives CDR1 SQVTM, CDR2 ANQGSEA. This CDR3 is built from 14 residues. Trimming took 3 bases from V and 7 from J, leaving 18 bases between them. Profiled with immunoSEQ multiplex PCR; TCRdb holds only in-frame clones, not every one. The sample carries approximately 320,000 clones, 80% to 90% recorded once. Sequencing was performed on memory CD8+ T cells sorted from blood. The subset: CD45RO+ cells pooled with CCR7-negative TemRA cells. The rearrangement links TRBV29-1 to TRBJ1-2; no reliable D call. This receptor was identified in a man between 18 and 35 years old in good health. For the CDR3, the DNA is TGCAGCGTTGACCATCCAGGTTTGGCGCGTGGCTACACCTTC. Its protein is CSVDHPGLARGYTF.